This is a list of T cell receptor beta chains from one sample in a study of blood T cell repertoires in COVID-19. Only in-frame clones appear in the TCRdb table, and some are missing; sequencing was by immunoSEQ multiplex PCR. The table records some 120,000 clones, just under 85% of them present only once. Sequenced material: peripheral blood. The receptors come from a woman aged 50 to 65 with acute or convalescent COVID-19. Each CDR3 is given with its conserved first and last residue. D genes are given only for firm matches. Size tells how often a clone was seen (once, few, many) or the class of an expanded clone, and some rows leave it out.

clone size | CDR3 length | D gene | J gene | V gene | CDR3 protein | CDR3 DNA
. | 18 | TRBD2 | TRBJ2-2 | TRBV6-6 | CASSRSPGTSWNTGELFF | TGTGCCAGCAGTCGGAGTCCCGGGACTAGCTGGAACACCGGGGAGCTGTTTTTT
. | 15 | . | TRBJ1-6 | TRBV6-1 | CASSEKSPYNSPLHF | TGTGCCAGCAGTGAAAAGAGCCCTTATAATTCACCCCTCCACTTT
. | 15 | . | TRBJ1-3 | TRBV27 | CASSLVRPPGNTIYF | TGTGCCAGCAGTTTAGTCCGGCCCCCCGGGAACACCATATATTTT
. | 17 | TRBD2 | TRBJ2-3 | TRBV2 | CASTHAGTSGDTDTQYF | TGTGCCAGCACCCACGCCGGGACTAGCGGGGACACAGATACGCAGTATTTT
. | 14 | . | TRBJ1-1 | TRBV7-9 | CASSLERMNTEAFF | TGTGCCAGCAGCTTAGAGCGGATGAACACTGAAGCTTTCTTT
. | 12 | TRBD1 | TRBJ1-5 | TRBV12-3/TRBV12-4 | CASRTGHQPQHF | TGTGCCAGCAGGACAGGGCATCAGCCCCAGCATTTT
. | 13 | TRBD1 | TRBJ1-1 | TRBV5-1 | CASSLDGQAEAFF | TGCGCCAGCAGCTTGGATGGACAGGCTGAAGCTTTCTTT
. | 20 | TRBD2 | TRBJ2-2 | TRBV9 | CASSVAGTGVAGGSTGELFF | TGTGCCAGCAGCGTAGCTGGGACAGGAGTAGCGGGGGGGAGCACCGGGGAGCTGTTTTTT
. | 16 | . | TRBJ1-3 | TRBV5-1 | CASSLGGISSGNTIYF | TGCGCCAGCAGCTTGGGCGGAATTAGCTCTGGAAACACCATATATTTT
. | 15 | TRBD2 | TRBJ2-2 | TRBV10-3 | CAISAQAGGPGELFF | TGTGCCATCAGTGCGCAAGCGGGGGGGCCCGGGGAGCTGTTTTTT
. | 14 | . | TRBJ1-1 | TRBV6-1 | CASSERQGNTEAFF | TGTGCCAGCAGTGAACGGCAGGGGAACACTGAAGCTTTCTTT
. | 14 | . | TRBJ1-2 | TRBV5-1 | CASSPEGANYGYTF | TGCGCCAGCAGCCCCGAGGGGGCTAACTATGGCTACACCTTC
once | 12 | TRBD1 | TRBJ1-5 | TRBV29-1 | CSVGQGDQPQHF | TGCAGCGTGGGACAGGGAGATCAGCCCCAGCATTTT
. | 15 | . | TRBJ2-1 | TRBV28 | CASEKQGLQDNEQFF | TGTGCCAGCGAAAAACAGGGTTTACAGGACAATGAGCAGTTCTTC
once | 14 | . | TRBJ1-1 | TRBV6-6 | CASSPGTKKQSLIF | TGTGCCAGCAGTCCTGGGACAAAGAAGCAATCCCTTATTTTT
. | 16 | . | TRBJ1-3 | TRBV25-1 | CASSEFQGGRGNTIYF | TGTGCCAGCAGTGAATTTCAGGGCGGGAGAGGAAACACCATATATTTT
few | 17 | . | TRBJ2-2 | TRBV7-3 | CASSPRGLAANTGELFF | TGTGCCAGCAGCCCCCGGGGATTAGCGGCGAACACCGGGGAGCTGTTTTTT
. | 12 | . | TRBJ2-5 | TRBV12-3/TRBV12-4 | CASRQGGETQYF | TGTGCCAGCAGACAGGGGGGGGAGACCCAGTACTTC
. | 17 | TRBD1 | TRBJ1-4 | TRBV5-1 | CASSWGTGDLSNEKLFF | TGCGCCAGCAGCTGGGGGACAGGGGACCTGAGTAATGAAAAACTGTTTTTT
. | 19 | . | TRBJ2-3 | TRBV4-2 | CASSQDFSVTSWGTDTQYF | TGTGCCAGCAGCCAAGATTTCTCGGTTACTAGCTGGGGCACAGATACGCAGTATTTT
. | 14 | . | TRBJ2-7 | TRBV19 | CASSKGNDGYEQYF | TGTGCCAGTAGTAAGGGGAACGACGGGTACGAGCAGTACTTC
. | 18 | TRBD1 | TRBJ1-3 | TRBV30 | CAWSLRYGTADSGNTIYF | TGTGCCTGGAGTCTCAGGTACGGGACAGCGGACTCTGGAAACACCATATATTTT
few | 17 | TRBD1 | TRBJ1-6 | TRBV4-2 | CASSQGLQGTPSSPLHF | TGTGCCAGCAGCCAAGGGCTACAGGGGACCCCCAGTTCACCCCTCCACTTT
. | 16 | TRBD1 | TRBJ1-4 | TRBV29-1 | CSATTGGRTTNEKLFF | TGCAGCGCAACCACAGGGGGACGGACAACTAATGAAAAACTGTTTTTT
. | 16 | . | TRBJ2-5 | TRBV3-1/TRBV3-2 | CASSQDLGTRGETQYF | TGTGCCAGCAGCCAAGATTTGGGGACAAGGGGGGAGACCCAGTACTTC
. | 16 | TRBD1 | TRBJ1-3 | TRBV5-4 | CASSDRTGGAGNTIYF | TGTGCCAGCAGCGACCGGACAGGGGGCGCGGGAAACACCATATATTTT
. | 17 | . | TRBJ1-2 | TRBV11-2 | CASSVRLQALANYGYTF | TGTGCCAGCAGCGTAAGGTTACAGGCGCTAGCTAACTATGGCTACACCTTC
. | 12 | . | TRBJ2-7 | TRBV27 | CASKLNRGEQYF | TGTGCCAGCAAATTAAATCGGGGCGAGCAGTACTTC
once | 14 | . | TRBJ1-1 | TRBV7-6 | CASSPGSGNTEAFF | TGTGCCAGCAGCCCTGGGAGCGGGAACACTGAAGCTTTCTTT
. | 13 | TRBD1 | TRBJ1-1 | TRBV25-1 | CASSQGDTTEAFF | TGTGCCAGCAGTCAGGGGGACACCACTGAAGCTTTCTTT
few | 11 | . | TRBJ2-7 | TRBV29-1 | CSVESPGEQYF | TGCAGCGTTGAGAGTCCAGGCGAGCAGTACTTC
. | 15 | . | TRBJ2-1 | TRBV18 | CASSPGASSYNEQFF | TGTGCCAGCTCACCGGGAGCGTCCTCCTACAATGAGCAGTTCTTC
few | 13 | . | TRBJ1-2 | TRBV2 | CASSVEGLYGYTF | TGTGCCAGCAGTGTTGAGGGTCTCTATGGCTACACCTTC
few | 12 | TRBD1 | TRBJ2-7 | TRBV28 | CASSSRQGKQYF | TGTGCCAGCAGTTCTAGACAGGGGAAGCAGTACTTC
. | 14 | . | TRBJ1-5 | TRBV30 | CAWSAGSKYQPQHF | TGTGCCTGGAGTGCGGGTTCGAAGTATCAGCCCCAGCATTTT
. | 12 | . | TRBJ2-2 | TRBV30 | CAWSTNTGELFF | TGTGCCTGGAGTACAAATACCGGGGAGCTGTTTTTT
once | 14 | . | TRBJ1-6 | TRBV5-1 | CASSQGIPNSPLHF | TGCGCCAGCAGTCAGGGGATTCCGAATTCACCCCTCCACTTT
once | 16 | TRBD1 | TRBJ1-6 | TRBV28 | CASSTHGQGAGSPLHF | TGTGCCAGCAGCACCCACGGCCAGGGGGCAGGTTCACCCCTCCACTTT
. | 15 | TRBD1 | TRBJ1-5 | TRBV19 | CASSTLGQGDQPQHF | TGTGCCAGTAGTACGCTCGGACAGGGCGATCAGCCCCAGCATTTT
. | 13 | . | TRBJ1-3 | TRBV12-3/TRBV12-4 | CASLLRSGNTIYF | TGTGCCAGCTTACTCCGGTCTGGAAACACCATATATTTT
. | 12 | TRBD1 | TRBJ2-4 | TRBV29-1 | CSVVGTENIQYF | TGCAGCGTTGTAGGGACAGAAAACATTCAGTACTTC
. | 18 | . | TRBJ1-6 | TRBV19 | CASSINPGGARGNSPLHF | TGTGCCAGTAGTATAAACCCGGGGGGGGCCCGCGGTAATTCACCCCTCCACTTT